Following are 14 T cell receptor beta chains from one sample sequenced in a study of T cells in Graves' hyperthyroidism and ophthalmopathy. From RNA transcripts, TCR beta CDR3 regions were amplified. The HTBI primer set served for first-round RT-PCR of the TCR CDR3. TCRdb re-analysed the multiplex PCR reads in MiXCR, keeping a single row per CDR3 protein. The sample gives around 600,000 distinct CDR3 sequences, approximately 15% of which show up once; around 7% is in the top ten. Sequencing used blood. Receptor source: a young woman with Graves' ophthalmopathy.

This clonotype was found a few times. The V call is TRBV9, the J call TRBJ2-5; D might be TRBD2 (5 bases). The germline gives CDR1 SGDLS, CDR2 YYNGEE. Trimming pared 3 bases from V and 4 bases from J, leaving 19 bases between. The CDR3 length is 16 residues. Here the CDR3 reads CASSGPIVGGLETQYF. The CDR3 nucleotides read TGTGCCAGCAGCGGGCCTATCGTAGGCGGGCTAGAGACCCAGTACTTC. The variable domain in full, with the rest retrieved from reference TRBV9 and TRBJ2-5, is DSGVTQTPKHLITATGQRVTLRCSPRSGDLSVYWYQQSLDQGLQFLIQYYNGEERAKGNILERFSAQQFPDLHSELNLSSLELGDSALYFCASSGPIVGGLETQYFGPGTRLLVL.

This clonotype was found a few times. The chain combines TRBV9 with TRBJ1-2; possible D gene TRBD1, 5 bases. Germline-derived CDR1 and CDR2 are SGDLS and YYNGEE. The CDR3 is 13 amino acids. The V and J ends lost 5 bases and 12 bases respectively, with 20 bases between them. CDR3 region: CASSVNPSGGDTF. Here the CDR3 DNA reads TGTGCCAGCAGTGTTAACCCCTCGGGGGGGGACACCTTC.

Comments on this clonotype: One end of the junction is discordant with germline, which a read error may explain. This chain joins TRBV5-1 and TRBJ2-6; D not certain. Looked up from germline, CDR1 is SGHRS and CDR2 is YFSETQ. This CDR3 is built from 12 residues. CDR3: CASTLGPQSLTF. The CDR3 bases are TGTGCCAGCACTCTTGGCCCTCAATCCCTGACTTTC.

CDR3 in DNA: TGTGCTAGTGGTTGGACAGCAGGGGGTGGCTACACCTTC. This codes for CASGWTAGGGYTF. This chain connects TRBV12-5 to TRBJ1-2, with 7 bases that match TRBD1. This CDR3 spans 13 amino acids. Germline trimming cut 4 bases from V and 7 bases from J; bases unmatched to any gene: 6. Germline CDR1 LGHNT, CDR2 FRNRAP.

In this sample, this clonotype turned up many times. The V call is TRBV7-2, the J call TRBJ2-1; tentative D call: TRBD1 (5 bases). CDR1 and CDR2 from the germline V gene are SGHTA and FQGNSA. The CDR3 is 14 amino acids. The V gene lost 7 bases and the J gene lost 4 bases, with 14 bases spanning the gap. The CDR3 coding sequence is TGTGCCAGCACCCCCCCGACAGCTTACAATGAGCAGTTCTTC. As protein: CASTPPTAYNEQFF.

This clonotype occurred a few times. The J gene is TRBJ1-5, the V gene TRBV7-9; D ambiguous. The CDR3 runs 14 residues. CDR1 SEHNR and CDR2 FQNEAQ come from the germline V gene (reference sequence). V lost 1 base and J lost 7, with 11 bases in between. For the CDR3, the DNA is TGTGCCAGCAGCTTAGGAGTCGAGGGACAGCCCCAGCATTTT. Protein sequence: CASSLGVEGQPQHF.

This clonotype was counted at least ten times. The CDR3 here is CSARTGAPYNEQFF. CDR3 nucleotides: TGCAGTGCTAGGACAGGGGCCCCCTACAATGAGCAGTTCTTC. The V gene is TRBV20-1, the J gene TRBJ2-1; 8 bases align to TRBD1. V was clipped by 3 bases and J by 2 bases; unmatched bases: 3. CDR1 and CDR2 from the germline V gene are DFQATT and SNEGSKA (reference sequence). The CDR3 totals 14 residues.

The V call is TRBV20-1, the J call TRBJ2-7, with TRBD2 matching 14 bases. Trimming took 6 bases from V and 4 from J; bases not matched to a gene: 2. The CDR3 spans 13 residues. CDR1 and CDR2 (germline): DFQATT, SNEGSKA (reference sequence). CDR3 sequence reads: CSARTSGRYEQYF. CDR3 in DNA: TGCAGTGCCCGGACTAGCGGGAGGTACGAGCAGTACTTC.

The gene calls are TRBV20-1 and TRBJ1-5; 12 bases are a match to TRBD1. The CDR3 length is 15 residues. Trimming cost V 1 base and J 7 bases; bases outside gene matches: 5. Looked up from germline, CDR1 is DFQATT and CDR2 is SNEGSKA (reference sequence). CDR3 nucleotide sequence: TGCAGTGCTAGAGGGGGACAGGGGGCTTGGCAGCCCCAGCATTTT. Encoded protein: CSARGGQGAWQPQHF.

The sample holds many counts of this clonotype. The genes are TRBV2 and TRBJ2-1; D not resolved. This CDR3 region has 12 residues. Trimming took off 1 base at V and 10 bases at J, with 8 bases between the two ends. Germline loops: CDR1 SNHLY, CDR2 FYNNEI. The CDR3 DNA sequence: TGTGCCAGCAGTGAAGAGGGTGGGGAGCAGTTCTTC. Its protein is CASSEEGGEQFF.

This clonotype was counted ten times or more. The chain is built from TRBV20-1 and TRBJ1-1, with 11 bases lining up with TRBD1. CDR3 size: 14 residues. V lost 6 bases and J lost 5; bases outside the gene matches: 8. Germline V gives CDR1 DFQATT, CDR2 SNEGSKA (reference sequence). CDR3 DNA: TGCAGTGCGGTATCCGGGACAGGGGGTACTGAAGCTTTCTTT. Amino acid sequence: CSAVSGTGGTEAFF.

This clonotype has a count of ten or more. J is TRBJ1-4 and V is TRBV2, with D perhaps matching TRBD1 (5 bases). V lost 1 base and J 7 bases, leaving 10 bases between the germline ends. The CDR3 totals 14 residues. Germline-derived CDR1 and CDR2 are SNHLY and FYNNEI. In DNA, the CDR3 is TGTGCCAGCAGTGAAGGGGAGGGGTCTGAAAAACTGTTTTTT. It is translated as CASSEGEGSEKLFF.

This clonotype appeared many times. The gene calls are TRBV7-9 and TRBJ1-1, with D possibly being TRBD1 (5 bases). Trimming pared 4 bases from V and 6 bases from J, leaving 15 bases between. The CDR3 is made up of 14 amino acids. Per germline, CDR1 SEHNR and CDR2 FQNEAQ (reference sequence). CDR3 in amino acids: CASSSQGVSAEAFF. CDR3 DNA sequence: TGTGCCAGCAGCTCCCAGGGAGTTAGCGCTGAAGCTTTCTTT.

This clonotype was seen ten or more times. This rearrangement joins TRBV11-2 to TRBJ2-7; D not resolved. CDR3 length: 15 residues. Per germline, CDR1 SGHAT and CDR2 FQNNGV. V was clipped by 1 base and J by 2 bases, with 12 bases between them. The DNA for the CDR3 is TGTGCCAGCAGCTTAGGTGAGGTCAGAACCTACGAGCAGTACTTC. This translates into CASSLGEVRTYEQYF. Filled out from reference TRBV11-2 and TRBJ2-7, the complete variable domain reads EAGVAQSPRYKIIEKRQSVAFWCNPISGHATLYWYQQILGQGPKLLIQFQNNGVVDDSQLPKDRFSAERLKGVDSTLKIQPAKLEDSAVYLCASSLGEVRTYEQYFGPGTRLTVT.